A selection of T cell receptor beta chains follows, all from one sample in a study of T cell responses to AZD1222 COVID-19 vaccine. TCRdb's copy holds only in-frame clones and misses some; the assay was immunoSEQ multiplex PCR. The sample features about 140,000 clones, with about 2.3% in its top ten. The specimen sequenced was peripheral blood. Receptor source: an adult in good health. CDR3s include the opening cysteine and the closing phenylalanine or tryptophan. Each record gives: J gene, D gene, V gene, CDR3 protein, CDR3 DNA. The D gene is left open where the match is weak.

J: TRBJ1-1; D: NA; V: TRBV19; CDR3: CASSILTEQGRAFF; DNA: TGTGCCAGTAGTATATTGACCGAACAGGGTCGAGCTTTCTTT
J: TRBJ1-4; D: TRBD1; V: TRBV11-3; CDR3: CASSRDSYNEKLFF; DNA: TGTGCCAGCAGCAGGGACAGCTATAATGAAAAACTGTTTTTT
J: TRBJ2-5; D: NA; V: TRBV2; CDR3: CASSEQGETQYF; DNA: TGTGCCAGCAGTGAACAGGGAGAGACCCAGTACTTC
J: TRBJ2-1; D: TRBD2; V: TRBV5-1; CDR3: CASSFGGDNEQFF; DNA: TGCGCCAGCAGCTTCGGGGGGGACAATGAGCAGTTCTTC
J: TRBJ1-5; D: NA; V: TRBV19; CDR3: CASKGYPSNQPQHF; DNA: TGTGCCAGTAAAGGGTACCCCAGCAATCAGCCCCAGCATTTT
J: TRBJ1-1; D: NA; V: TRBV30; CDR3: CAWNGGQGTEAFF; DNA: TGTGCCTGGAACGGGGGGCAAGGCACTGAAGCTTTCTTT
J: TRBJ2-5; D: NA; V: TRBV18; CDR3: CASSRTVGGGETQYF; DNA: TGTGCCAGCTCACGAACGGTCGGGGGCGGGGAGACCCAGTACTTC
J: TRBJ1-2; D: NA; V: TRBV5-6; CDR3: CASSFGRPAYGYTF; DNA: TGTGCCAGCAGCTTCGGCAGGCCGGCCTATGGCTACACCTTC
J: TRBJ1-5; D: NA; V: TRBV19; CDR3: CASSTGGGYSNQPQHF; DNA: TGTGCCAGTAGTACCGGGGGGGGCTATAGCAATCAGCCCCAGCATTTT
J: TRBJ2-4; D: NA; V: TRBV4-1; CDR3: CASSQRVQGGGDIQYF; DNA: TGCGCCAGCAGCCAAAGGGTCCAGGGAGGGGGTGACATTCAGTACTTC
J: TRBJ1-2; D: NA; V: TRBV5-1; CDR3: CASSLTGTNYGYTF; DNA: TGCGCCAGCAGCTTGACAGGGACTAACTATGGCTACACCTTC
J: TRBJ1-2; D: TRBD1; V: TRBV5-1; CDR3: CASSLGTGRNYGYTF; DNA: TGCGCCAGCAGCTTGGGGACAGGTCGTAACTATGGCTACACCTTC
J: TRBJ1-1; D: NA; V: TRBV6-2/TRBV6-3; CDR3: CASSFRRDSKKGRDTEAFF; DNA: TGTGCCAGCAGTTTCCGCCGGGACTCTAAAAAGGGGAGGGACACTGAAGCTTTCTTT
J: TRBJ1-4; D: TRBD1; V: TRBV6-1; CDR3: CASSEAHRGTREKLFF; DNA: TGTGCCAGCAGTGAAGCGCACAGGGGTACGCGTGAAAAACTGTTTTTT
J: TRBJ2-1; D: TRBD2; V: TRBV2; CDR3: CASSRLAGGNEQFF; DNA: TGTGCCAGCAGCCGACTAGCGGGGGGTAATGAGCAGTTCTTC
J: TRBJ1-5; D: TRBD1; V: TRBV30; CDR3: CAWSAGGSPPQHF; DNA: TGTGCCTGGAGCGCAGGGGGGTCTCCGCCCCAGCATTTT
J: TRBJ2-2; D: NA; V: TRBV3-1/TRBV3-2; CDR3: CASSQRGSGELFF; DNA: TGTGCCAGCAGCCAAAGGGGCTCCGGGGAGCTGTTTTTT
J: TRBJ1-6; D: NA; V: TRBV20-1; CDR3: CSASGRDPSNSPLHF; DNA: TGCAGTGCTAGTGGCAGGGACCCAAGTAATTCACCCCTCCACTTT
J: TRBJ2-1; D: TRBD1; V: TRBV7-8; CDR3: CASSPTGAPSYNEQFF; DNA: TGTGCCAGCAGCCCCACAGGGGCGCCCTCCTACAATGAGCAGTTCTTC
J: TRBJ1-5; D: NA; V: TRBV7-2; CDR3: CASSYRRDQPQHF; DNA: TGTGCCAGCAGCTACAGGCGGGATCAGCCCCAGCATTTT
J: TRBJ2-2; D: NA; V: TRBV5-1; CDR3: CASSLVQTRTGELFF; DNA: TGCGCCAGCAGCTTAGTTCAGACACGTACCGGGGAGCTGTTTTTT
J: TRBJ1-4; D: TRBD1; V: TRBV19; CDR3: CASSTRQGLNEKLFF; DNA: TGTGCCAGTAGTACCAGACAGGGCCTTAATGAAAAACTGTTTTTT
J: TRBJ2-3; D: TRBD2; V: TRBV27; CDR3: CASSSGTLAGGPGDTQYF; DNA: TGTGCCAGCAGTAGCGGGACCCTAGCGGGGGGGCCAGGAGATACGCAGTATTTT
J: TRBJ2-5; D: TRBD1; V: TRBV6-5; CDR3: CASRQDRAETQYF; DNA: TGTGCCAGCAGGCAGGACAGGGCGGAGACCCAGTACTTC
J: TRBJ2-3; D: NA; V: TRBV5-5; CDR3: CASSLERGRGTDTQYF; DNA: TGTGCCAGCAGCTTGGAGAGGGGTCGGGGCACAGATACGCAGTATTTT
J: TRBJ1-5; D: TRBD1; V: TRBV6-5; CDR3: CASSGTGGNQPQHF; DNA: TGTGCCAGCTCCGGGACAGGGGGTAATCAGCCCCAGCATTTT
J: TRBJ2-7; D: TRBD1; V: TRBV13; CDR3: CASSTGQHYEQYF; DNA: TGTGCCAGCAGCACGGGACAGCACTACGAGCAGTACTTC
J: TRBJ1-1; D: TRBD1; V: TRBV30; CDR3: CAWSVIPGTANTEAFF; DNA: TGTGCCTGGAGTGTAATTCCAGGGACAGCGAACACTGAAGCTTTCTTT
J: TRBJ1-2; D: NA; V: TRBV5-1; CDR3: CASSATPTGPNYGYTF; DNA: TGCGCCAGCAGCGCTACTCCGACAGGTCCTAACTATGGCTACACCTTC
J: TRBJ2-7; D: NA; V: TRBV7-2; CDR3: CASSPRRGPSYEQYF; DNA: TGTGCCAGCAGCCCTCGGAGGGGCCCATCCTACGAGCAGTACTTC
J: TRBJ1-1; D: NA; V: TRBV4-1; CDR3: CASSQVGRSNTEAFF; DNA: TGCGCCAGCAGCCAAGTAGGAAGGTCGAACACTGAAGCTTTCTTT
J: TRBJ2-3; D: NA; V: TRBV19; CDR3: CASSIDWVDTQYF; DNA: TGTGCCAGTAGTATAGATTGGGTAGATACGCAGTATTTT
J: TRBJ1-2; D: NA; V: TRBV19; CDR3: CASATDSTNYGYTF; DNA: TGTGCCAGTGCCACGGACAGCACTAACTATGGCTACACCTTC
J: TRBJ1-4; D: NA; V: TRBV5-6; CDR3: CASSLYGTPNEKLFF; DNA: TGTGCCAGCAGCTTGTACGGGACACCTAATGAAAAACTGTTTTTT
J: TRBJ1-6; D: NA; V: TRBV5-6; CDR3: CASSLAGGVKNSPLHF; DNA: TGTGCCAGCAGCTTGGCCGGGGGGGTTAAGAATTCACCCCTCCACTTT
J: TRBJ2-1; D: NA; V: TRBV11-2; CDR3: CASSPTGISYNEQFF; DNA: TGTGCCAGCAGCCCAACGGGGATCTCCTACAATGAGCAGTTCTTC
J: TRBJ1-5; D: NA; V: TRBV19; CDR3: CASSITGDSNQPQHF; DNA: TGTGCCAGTAGTATAACGGGGGACAGCAATCAGCCCCAGCATTTT
J: TRBJ2-7; D: NA; V: TRBV6-2/TRBV6-3; CDR3: CASSLGLEGPPYEQYF; DNA: TGTGCCAGCAGCTTAGGGTTGGAGGGGCCGCCCTACGAGCAGTACTTC
J: TRBJ2-5; D: NA; V: TRBV9; CDR3: CASSVDPQGKTGTQYF; DNA: TGTGCCAGCAGCGTAGACCCCCAGGGCAAAACGGGGACCCAGTACTTC
J: TRBJ1-3; D: TRBD1; V: TRBV19; CDR3: CASSPTGTGAGNTIYF; DNA: TGTGCCAGTAGTCCCACCGGGACAGGCGCAGGAAACACCATATATTTT
J: TRBJ1-3; D: NA; V: TRBV6-5; CDR3: CASSYSSSGNTIYF; DNA: TGTGCCAGCAGTTATAGCAGCTCTGGAAACACCATATATTTT